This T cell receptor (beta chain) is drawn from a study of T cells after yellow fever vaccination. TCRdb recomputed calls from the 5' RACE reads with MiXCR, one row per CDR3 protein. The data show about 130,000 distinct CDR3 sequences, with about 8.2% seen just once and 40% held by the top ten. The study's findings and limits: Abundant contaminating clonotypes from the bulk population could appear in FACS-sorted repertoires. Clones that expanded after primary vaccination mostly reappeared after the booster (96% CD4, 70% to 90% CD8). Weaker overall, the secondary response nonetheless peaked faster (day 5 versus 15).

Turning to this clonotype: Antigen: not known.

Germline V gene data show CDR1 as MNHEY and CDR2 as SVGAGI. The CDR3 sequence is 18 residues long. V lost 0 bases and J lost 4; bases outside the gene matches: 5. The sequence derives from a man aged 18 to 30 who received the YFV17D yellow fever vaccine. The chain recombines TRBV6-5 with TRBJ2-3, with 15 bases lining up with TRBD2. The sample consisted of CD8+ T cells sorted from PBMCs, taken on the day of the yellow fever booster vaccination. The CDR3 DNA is TGTGCCAGCAGTTACTCGGGGACTAGCGGGGGGTGGGCAGATACGCAGTATTTT. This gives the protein CASSYSGTSGGWADTQYF.